One TCR beta chain is described in this entry. Its matching antigen is unknown. This sample was included in a study of cytomegalovirus exposure and HLA in healthy donors. Study-level points and caveats: Analysis was carried out at a later point, and it linked a missense DCLRE1C variant to TCR beta V- and J-gene trimming.

V trimming: 5 bases; J trimming: 1 base; junction bases outside the gene matches: 10. This CDR3 is 17 amino acids long. Germline V lookup: CDR1 MNHEY, CDR2 SMNVEV (reference sequence). PCR involved 60 Vbeta and 13 Jbeta primers. Repertoires were generated with immunoSEQ multiplex PCR, while TCRdb's copy carries only in-frame clones and drops some. The data show 110,000 or so clones, about 86% seen once. Healthy people donating bone marrow made up the donors. The source is a woman between 25 and 40 years old in good health and CMV-seronegative. Sequences were obtained from PBMCs. This rearrangement joins TRBV27 to TRBJ2-3; TRBD2 matches at 9 bases. CDR3 loop: CASSIGGRGVGTDTQYF. As DNA, the CDR3 is TGTGCCAGCAGTATAGGCGGGAGGGGGGTTGGCACAGATACGCAGTATTTT.